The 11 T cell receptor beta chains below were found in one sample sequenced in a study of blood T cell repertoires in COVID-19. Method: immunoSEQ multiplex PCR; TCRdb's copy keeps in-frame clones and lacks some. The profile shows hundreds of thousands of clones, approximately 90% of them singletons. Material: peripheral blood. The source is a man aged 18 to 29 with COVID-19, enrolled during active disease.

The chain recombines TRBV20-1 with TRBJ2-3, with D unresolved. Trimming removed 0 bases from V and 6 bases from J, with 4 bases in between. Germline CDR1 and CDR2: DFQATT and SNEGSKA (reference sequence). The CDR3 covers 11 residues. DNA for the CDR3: TGCAGTGCTAGAGACGGTGATACGCAGTATTTT. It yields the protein CSARDGDTQYF.

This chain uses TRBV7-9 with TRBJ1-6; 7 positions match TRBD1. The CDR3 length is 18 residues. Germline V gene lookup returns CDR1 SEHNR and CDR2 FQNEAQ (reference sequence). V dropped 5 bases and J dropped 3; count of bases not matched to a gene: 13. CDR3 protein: CASSRNYGTARYNSPLHF. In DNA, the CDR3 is TGTGCCAGCAGCCGAAATTACGGGACAGCCCGCTATAATTCACCCCTCCACTTT.

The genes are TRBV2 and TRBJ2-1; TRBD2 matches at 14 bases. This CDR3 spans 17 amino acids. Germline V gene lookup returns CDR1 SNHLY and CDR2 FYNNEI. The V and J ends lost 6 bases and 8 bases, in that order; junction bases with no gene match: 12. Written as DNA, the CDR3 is TGTGCCAGCAGCGATGCGACTAGCGGGGGGGGGCGCGATGAGCAGTTCTTC. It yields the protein CASSDATSGGGRDEQFF.

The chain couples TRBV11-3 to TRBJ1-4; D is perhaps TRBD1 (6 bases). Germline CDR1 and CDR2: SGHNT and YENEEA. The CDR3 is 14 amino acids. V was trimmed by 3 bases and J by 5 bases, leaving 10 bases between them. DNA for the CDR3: TGTGCCAGCAGCTTTTCAGGGGCGAATGAAAAACTGTTTTTT. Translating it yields CASSFSGANEKLFF.

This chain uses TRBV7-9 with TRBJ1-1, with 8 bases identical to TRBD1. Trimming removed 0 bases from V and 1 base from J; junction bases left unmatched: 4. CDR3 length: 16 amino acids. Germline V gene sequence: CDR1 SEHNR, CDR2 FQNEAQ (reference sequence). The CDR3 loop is CASSLALGQENTEAFF. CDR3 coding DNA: TGTGCCAGCAGCTTAGCCCTGGGACAGGAGAACACTGAAGCTTTCTTT.

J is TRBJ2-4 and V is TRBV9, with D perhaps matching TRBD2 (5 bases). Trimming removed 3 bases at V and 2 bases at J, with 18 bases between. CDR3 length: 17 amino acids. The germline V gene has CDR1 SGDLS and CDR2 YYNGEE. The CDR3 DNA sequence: TGTGCCAGCAGCGGCCCCTTAGGACTTGTTACCAAAAACATTCAGTACTTC. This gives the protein CASSGPLGLVTKNIQYF.

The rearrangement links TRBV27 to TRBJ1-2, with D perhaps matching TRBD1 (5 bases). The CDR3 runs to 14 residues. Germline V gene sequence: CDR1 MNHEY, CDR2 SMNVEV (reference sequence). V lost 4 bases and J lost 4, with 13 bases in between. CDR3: CASSSRGEGYGYTF. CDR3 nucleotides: TGTGCCAGCAGTTCTAGGGGCGAAGGCTATGGCTACACCTTC.

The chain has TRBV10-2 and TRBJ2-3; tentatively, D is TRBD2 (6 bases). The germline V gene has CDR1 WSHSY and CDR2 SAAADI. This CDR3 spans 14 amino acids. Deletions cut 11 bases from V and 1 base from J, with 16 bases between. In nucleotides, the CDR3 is TGCGCCTCACGTCAGGGACTGGGCACAGATACGCAGTATTTT. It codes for CASRQGLGTDTQYF.

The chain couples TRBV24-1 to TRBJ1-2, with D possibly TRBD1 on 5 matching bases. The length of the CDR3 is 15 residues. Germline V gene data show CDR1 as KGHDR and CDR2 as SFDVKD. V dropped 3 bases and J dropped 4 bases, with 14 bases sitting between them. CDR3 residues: CATSDATAPGYGYTF. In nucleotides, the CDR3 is TGTGCCACCAGTGATGCGACAGCCCCGGGCTATGGCTACACCTTC.

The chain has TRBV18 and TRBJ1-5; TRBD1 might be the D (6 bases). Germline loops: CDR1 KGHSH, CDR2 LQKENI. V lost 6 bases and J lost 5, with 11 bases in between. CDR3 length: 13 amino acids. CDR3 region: CASSRDTDQPQHF. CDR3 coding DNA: TGTGCCAGCTCGAGGGACACGGATCAGCCCCAGCATTTT.

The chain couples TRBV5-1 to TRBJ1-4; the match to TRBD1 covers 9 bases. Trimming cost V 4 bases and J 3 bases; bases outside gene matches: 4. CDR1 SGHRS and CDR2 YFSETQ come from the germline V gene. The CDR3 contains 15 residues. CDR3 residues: CASSHGTGSNEKLFF. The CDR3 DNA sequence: TGCGCCAGCAGCCATGGGACAGGGTCTAATGAAAAACTGTTTTTT.